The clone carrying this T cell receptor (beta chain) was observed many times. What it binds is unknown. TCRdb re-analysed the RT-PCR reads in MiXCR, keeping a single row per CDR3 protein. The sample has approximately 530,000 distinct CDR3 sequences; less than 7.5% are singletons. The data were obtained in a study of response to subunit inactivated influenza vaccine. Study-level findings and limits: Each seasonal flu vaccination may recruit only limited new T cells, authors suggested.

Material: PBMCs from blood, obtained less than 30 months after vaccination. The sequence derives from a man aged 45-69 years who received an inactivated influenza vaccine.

The CDR3 DNA sequence: TGCAGTGCTAGAGACCTTGACAGGGGCAACGAGCAGTACTTC. Its translation: CSARDLDRGNEQYF. The chain recombines TRBV20-1 with TRBJ2-7; 8 bases are a match to TRBD1. Germline V lookup: CDR1 DFQATT, CDR2 SNEGSKA (reference sequence). This CDR3 has 14 residues. Unmatched junction bases numbered 6, after V lost 0 bases and J lost 5 bases.